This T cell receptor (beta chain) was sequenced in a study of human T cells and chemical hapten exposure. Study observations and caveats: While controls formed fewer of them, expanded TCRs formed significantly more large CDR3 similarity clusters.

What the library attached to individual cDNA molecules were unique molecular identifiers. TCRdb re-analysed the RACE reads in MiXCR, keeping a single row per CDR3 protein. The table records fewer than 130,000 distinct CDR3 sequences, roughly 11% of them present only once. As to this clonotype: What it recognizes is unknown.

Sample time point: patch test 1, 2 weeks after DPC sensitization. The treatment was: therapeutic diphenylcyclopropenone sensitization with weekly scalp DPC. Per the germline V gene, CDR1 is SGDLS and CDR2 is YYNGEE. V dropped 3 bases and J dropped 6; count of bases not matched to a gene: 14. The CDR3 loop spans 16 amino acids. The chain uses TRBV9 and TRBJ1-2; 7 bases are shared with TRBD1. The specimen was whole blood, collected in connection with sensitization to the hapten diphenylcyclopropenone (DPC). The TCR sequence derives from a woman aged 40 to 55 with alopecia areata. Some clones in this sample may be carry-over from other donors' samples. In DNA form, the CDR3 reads TGTGCCAGCAGCGGCGGGACAGCGCTTAATACCGATGGCTACACCTTC. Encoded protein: CASSGGTALNTDGYTF. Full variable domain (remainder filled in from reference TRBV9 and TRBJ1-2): DSGVTQTPKHLITATGQRVTLRCSPRSGDLSVYWYQQSLDQGLQFLIQYYNGEERAKGNILERFSAQQFPDLHSELNLSSLELGDSALYFCASSGGTALNTDGYTFGSGTRLTVV.